The 19 T cell receptor beta chains reported below all come from one sample, sequenced in a study of shared clonotypes between healthy human individuals. Sequencing was performed with immunoSEQ multiplex PCR; in TCRdb, only in-frame clones are kept and a portion is missing. This sample carries approximately 720,000 clones, less than 80% of them seen once, and the ten largest clones take 1.5% to 2%. The specimen sequenced was memory CD4+ T cells sorted from blood. Subset in this sample: CD45RA-negative fraction. The receptors originated from a woman under 40 in good health.

The chain couples TRBV5-1 to TRBJ1-2, with 9 bases identical to TRBD1. CDR3 size: 13 residues. CDR1 is SGHRS, CDR2 YFSETQ, per germline. V was pared by 1 base and J by 12 bases, with 7 bases of the junction left unmatched. CDR3 coding DNA: TGCGCCAGCAGCTTGTACTGGGGACAGGGTGACACCTTC. Translated: CASSLYWGQGDTF. The entire variable domain, with the rest obtained from reference TRBV5-1 and TRBJ1-2, is as follows: KAGVTQTPRYLIKTRGQQVTLSCSPISGHRSVSWYQQTPGQGLQFLFEYFSETQRNKGNFPGRFSGRQFSNSRSEMNVSTLELGDSALYLCASSLYWGQGDTFGSGTRLTVV.

The chain combines TRBV9 with TRBJ2-5, with a weak D call TRBD2 (6 bases). CDR3 length: 15 residues. Germline CDR1 and CDR2: SGDLS and YYNGEE. V was shortened by 0 bases and J by 2 bases, with 11 bases between the two germline ends. Here the CDR3 reads CASSVGDFSQETQYF. CDR3 bases: TGTGCCAGCAGCGTAGGGGACTTTTCACAAGAGACCCAGTACTTC.

In regard to this clone: This sample also contains other DNA sequences that code for the same CDR3. The V gene is TRBV7-3, the J gene TRBJ2-2, with D maybe TRBD1 (5 bases). V dropped 4 bases and J dropped 5 bases, with 11 bases sitting between them. The CDR3 is 14 amino acids. Per germline, CDR1 SGHTA and CDR2 FQGTGA. In nucleotides, the CDR3 is TGTGCCAGCAGCTCCCAAGGGGCAACCGGGGAGCTGTTTTTT. Amino acids: CASSSQGATGELFF.

The chain recombines TRBV18 with TRBJ2-7, with 13 bases identical to TRBD2. Per germline, CDR1 KGHSH and CDR2 LQKENI. CDR3 size: 15 residues. V trimming: 6 bases; J trimming: 3 bases; junction bases outside the gene matches: 5. For the CDR3, the DNA is TGTGCCAGCTCGCCCGGACTAGCGGGAGTCTACGAGCAGTACTTC. This gives the protein CASSPGLAGVYEQYF.

In its sample, this clone was seen once. The rearrangement links TRBV19 to TRBJ2-2; possibly TRBD2 for D (6 bases). The CDR3 sequence is 15 residues long. Trimming removed 3 bases from V and 3 bases from J, with 11 bases in between. Germline V gene data show CDR1 as LNHDA and CDR2 as SQIVND (reference sequence). The CDR3 DNA sequence: TGTGCCAGTAGTATGGGAGGTTCCTACACCGGGGAGCTGTTTTTT. Protein product: CASSMGGSYTGELFF.

This chain uses TRBV7-2 with TRBJ1-1; 7 bases are a match to TRBD1. Germline V gives CDR1 SGHTA, CDR2 FQGNSA. V shed 0 bases and J 3 bases; nucleotides not matched to a gene: 1. The length of the CDR3 is 14 residues. CDR3 loop: CASSLAGQHTEAFF. In DNA form, the CDR3 reads TGTGCCAGCAGCTTAGCGGGACAGCACACTGAAGCTTTCTTT.

V gene TRBV21-1 combines with J gene TRBJ2-1; whether TRBD1, the table's D call, matches the DNA was not checked. TRBV21-1 is recorded as a pseudogene. CDR3 length equals 14 residues. The CDR3 spells CASSKRHGYNEQFF. For the CDR3, the DNA is TGTGCCAGCAGCAAGCGACACGGATACAATGAGCAGTTCTTC.

The chain has TRBV28 and TRBJ1-1; D is undetermined. V lost 7 bases to trimming and J lost 0 bases, with 6 bases between them. The CDR3 contains 12 residues. Germline CDR1 is MDHEN and CDR2 is SYDVKM. CDR3 loop: CASMGVNTEAFF. The DNA for the CDR3 is TGTGCCAGCATGGGTGTGAACACTGAAGCTTTCTTT.

Of note for this clone: The sample has other DNA sequences that encode this CDR3 too. The chain combines TRBV28 with TRBJ2-7; 12 nucleotides agree with TRBD2. The CDR3 covers 15 residues. V was clipped by 7 bases and J by 3 bases; unmatched bases: 7. The germline V gene has CDR1 MDHEN and CDR2 SYDVKM. CDR3 amino acids: CASTPTSGSGYEQYF. The CDR3 DNA sequence: TGTGCCAGCACCCCGACTAGCGGGAGCGGCTACGAGCAGTACTTC.

This clone occurred a few times. This rearrangement joins TRBV7-9 to TRBJ1-1, with D possibly matching TRBD1 (5 bases). V shed 4 bases and J shed 6 bases, with 12 bases lying between them. Germline CDR1 is SEHNR and CDR2 is FQNEAQ (reference sequence). CDR3 length equals 13 residues. In DNA, the CDR3 is TGTGCCAGCAGCTGGAATGAGGGGTCTGAAGCTTTCTTT. This codes for CASSWNEGSEAFF.

A few counts support this clone. This CDR3 is CASSQDRDIQYF. The CDR3 DNA sequence: TGTGCCAGCAGTCAGGACAGAGACATTCAGTACTTC. The chain uses TRBV11-2 and TRBJ2-4; tentatively, D is TRBD1 (6 bases). Germline V gene data show CDR1 as SGHAT and CDR2 as FQNNGV. Trimming removed 6 bases from V and 8 bases from J, with 11 bases in between. CDR3 length: 12 residues.

The rearrangement joins TRBV7-9 to TRBJ2-3; D gene uncertain. CDR3 length: 11 amino acids. Trimming cost V 8 bases and J 5 bases, with 8 bases left between them. CDR1 and CDR2 (germline): SEHNR, FQNEAQ (reference sequence). CDR3: CASVMVDTQYF. DNA for the CDR3: TGTGCCAGCGTCATGGTAGATACGCAGTATTTT.

This rearrangement joins TRBV4-1 to TRBJ2-6; D gene uncertain. This CDR3 is 15 amino acids long. The germline V gene has CDR1 MGHRA and CDR2 YSYEKL. V gave up 1 base and J gave up 0 bases, with 4 bases separating them. The CDR3 coding sequence is TGCGCCAGCAGCCAAGTACACTCTGGGGCCAACGTCCTGACTTTC. Translating gives CASSQVHSGANVLTF.

This chain links TRBV7-9 with TRBJ2-3; 9 bases are a match to TRBD1. Looked up from germline, CDR1 is SEHNR and CDR2 is FQNEAQ (reference sequence). The J segment lost 3 bases and the V segment lost 2 bases, leaving 3 bases of the junction unmatched. This CDR3 has 15 residues. CDR3 in amino acids: CASSLPTGGTDTQYF. The CDR3 bases are TGTGCCAGCAGCTTACCGACAGGGGGAACAGATACGCAGTATTTT.

The chain combines TRBV27 with TRBJ2-6; D could derive from TRBD1 or TRBD2 (5 bases each). Deletions cut 11 bases from V and 4 bases from J, with 15 bases between. The length of the CDR3 is 14 residues. Germline values: CDR1 MNHEY, CDR2 SMNVEV (reference sequence). The chain's CDR3 is CASKRGAGANVLTF. The CDR3 nucleotides are TGTGCCTCCAAACGAGGGGCCGGGGCCAACGTCCTGACTTTC.

This chain joins TRBV6-5 and TRBJ1-5; D not resolved. Trimming took off 8 bases at V and 3 bases at J, with 11 bases between the two ends. CDR1 is MNHEY and CDR2 is SVGAGI in the germline V gene. CDR3 length: 13 amino acids. The CDR3 sequence: CASAARVNQPQHF. CDR3 sequence (DNA): TGTGCCAGCGCGGCCAGAGTCAATCAGCCCCAGCATTTT.

Concerning this clone: The sample contains more than one DNA sequence encoding this CDR3. The chain's CDR3 is CASSLGGAYGYTF. The CDR3 bases are TGTGCCAGCAGTTTAGGGGGGGCGTATGGCTACACCTTC. The chain links TRBV28 to TRBJ1-2; TRBD1 might be the D (6 bases). The CDR3 is made up of 13 amino acids. The germline CDR1 and CDR2 sequences are MDHEN and SYDVKM. Trimming shortened V by 2 bases and J by 5 bases, and 9 bases separated the two germline ends.

This clone came up a few times. V usage is TRBV2 and J usage is TRBJ2-5, with 12 bases that match TRBD2. This CDR3 contains 15 residues. Germline assignment: CDR1 SNHLY and CDR2 FYNNEI. With 6 bases clipped from V and 1 base from J, the junction kept 3 bases outside the gene matches. CDR3 sequence reads: CASSGLAGFQETQYF. Written as DNA, the CDR3 is TGTGCCAGCAGCGGACTAGCGGGGTTCCAAGAGACCCAGTACTTC.

For this clone: Other DNA sequences within the sample encode an identical CDR3. The chain recombines TRBV2 with TRBJ1-5; perhaps TRBD1 as D (6 bases). This CDR3 comprises 12 residues. Germline assignment: CDR1 SNHLY and CDR2 FYNNEI. V was clipped by 4 bases and J by 6 bases, with 7 bases between them. This CDR3 is CASSVRGQPQHF. CDR3 coding DNA: TGTGCCAGCAGTGTCAGGGGTCAGCCCCAGCATTTT.